These 6 T cell receptor beta chains were sequenced from one sample in a study of identical twins. TCRdb processed the 5' RACE reads anew with MiXCR; each CDR3 protein has one entry. The sample contains around 340,000 distinct CDR3 sequences, approximately 13% of which appear only once. This same sample was also taken into another study, of yellow fever vaccine responses in identical twins.

The sequenced sample consisted of CD8+ T cells sorted from blood. The receptors were gathered from a woman younger than 35 in good health.

V and J are TRBV12-3 or TRBV12-4 and TRBJ2-1, with 14 bases matching TRBD2. The V and J ends lost 4 bases and 8 bases, in that order; junction bases with no gene match: 1. This CDR3 has 14 residues. The CDR3, as DNA: TGTGCCAGCAGTTCGGGACTAGCGGGAGATGAGCAGTTCTTC. This sequence encodes CASSSGLAGDEQFF.

This clonotype was counted between two and nine times. The rearrangement joins TRBV7-6 to TRBJ2-3; 8 bases line up with TRBD2. With 0 bases clipped from V and 1 base from J, the junction kept 6 bases outside the gene matches. Germline V CDR1 and CDR2: SGHVS, FNYEAQ. This CDR3 comprises 17 residues. CDR3 DNA: TGTGCCAGCAGCTTAGCTGGAGCGGGAGACCGCACAGATACGCAGTATTTT. Translated: CASSLAGAGDRTDTQYF. Together with reference TRBV7-6 and TRBJ2-3, the CDR3 gives the full variable domain: GAGVSQSPRYKVTKRGQDVALRCDPISGHVSLYWYRQALGQGPEFLTYFNYEAQQDKSGLPNDRFSAERPEGSISTLTIQRTEQRDSAMYRCASSLAGAGDRTDTQYFGPGTRLTVL.

The chain carries TRBV20-1 and TRBJ2-7; D perhaps matches TRBD2 (5 bases). This CDR3 is built from 13 residues. The ends were cut back, 2 bases at V and 4 bases at J, with 12 bases in the middle. The germline V gene has CDR1 DFQATT and CDR2 SNEGSKA (reference sequence). CDR3 in DNA: TGCAGTGCTAGATCCGCAGGAGGATACGAGCAGTACTTC. Its protein product is CSARSAGGYEQYF.

V usage is TRBV7-7 and J usage is TRBJ2-2, with 11 bases fitting TRBD2. The CDR3 has 17 residues. CDR1 and CDR2 from the germline V gene are SSHAT and FNYEAQ (reference sequence). V gave up 5 bases and J gave up 0 bases; unmatched junction bases: 5. This CDR3 reads CASSIGLAGANTGELFF. The CDR3 bases are TGTGCCAGCAGCATAGGACTAGCGGGTGCGAACACCGGGGAGCTGTTTTTT.

This sequence joins TRBV2 and TRBJ2-2, with D perhaps matching TRBD2 (5 bases). The ends were cut back, 8 bases at V and 4 bases at J, with 8 bases in the middle. The germline CDR1 and CDR2 sequences are SNHLY and FYNNEI. The CDR3 totals 12 residues. The CDR3 reads CASLASTGELFF. DNA for the CDR3: TGTGCCAGCCTAGCAAGCACCGGGGAGCTGTTTTTT.

This clonotype was counted at least ten times. One end of the junction is discordant with germline, which a read error may explain. This chain joins TRBV9 and TRBJ2-3; no clear D. The length of the CDR3 is 12 residues. Germline V CDR1 and CDR2: SGDLS, YYNGEE. CDR3 protein: CASSVGGDTQYF. CDR3 coding DNA: TGCGCCAGCAGCGTGGGCGGAGATACGCAGTATTTT.